The 22 T cell receptor beta chains presented below share a single source sample, sequenced in a study of T cell responses to AZD1222 COVID-19 vaccine (dated by TCRdb to 2020 to 2022). Receptors were amplified or captured by the immunoSEQ multiplex PCR assay. This is the immuneACCESS table as TCRdb keeps it, with only in-frame sequences that have V and J called. A part of the clones is gone; compared with another copy, unresolved V genes explain less than half, and the rest is unexplained. Within this sample are more than 65,000 clones, with approximately 78% of them counted one time only. The ten largest clones add up to 20% to 25% of the sample. This specimen's time point label, per the study, means: baseline before first vaccination. Sample: peripheral blood, taken on day 0 of AZD1222 vaccination. The receptors come from an adult in good health.

The chain joins TRBV5-1 to TRBJ2-1; D gene ambiguous. The CDR3 is 12 amino acids. Trimming left V 0 bases short and J 8 bases short, with 6 bases between. Germline V CDR1 and CDR2: SGHRS, YFSETQ. The CDR3 loop is CASSLAADEQFF. The CDR3 coding sequence is TGCGCCAGCAGCTTGGCCGCTGATGAGCAGTTCTTC.

The V and J genes are TRBV6-5 and TRBJ1-1; perhaps TRBD1 as D (5 bases). Per the germline V gene, CDR1 is MNHEY and CDR2 is SVGAGI. CDR3 length equals 13 residues. V lost 2 bases, J lost 11 bases, and 15 bases lay in between. The CDR3 DNA is TGTGCCAGCAGTTACGGTGAAGGGGCGCGGGCTTTCTTT. Its protein is CASSYGEGARAFF.

The V call is TRBV9, the J call TRBJ1-5, with a weak D call TRBD1 (5 bases). Trimming pared 3 bases from V and 5 bases from J, leaving 12 bases between. In germline, CDR1 is SGDLS, CDR2 YYNGEE. The length of the CDR3 is 14 residues. CDR3 nucleotides: TGTGCCAGCAGCGCGGGGCACGGTTATCAGCCCCAGCATTTT. Amino acids: CASSAGHGYQPQHF.

The V and J genes are TRBV7-9 and TRBJ1-1, with D possibly TRBD1 on 6 matching bases. The CDR3 totals 14 residues. CDR1 and CDR2 (germline): SEHNR, FQNEAQ (reference sequence). Trimming removed 1 base from V and 1 base from J, with 7 bases in between. CDR3 protein: CASSLVQGNTEAFF. CDR3 nucleotide sequence: TGTGCCAGCAGCTTAGTACAGGGGAACACTGAAGCTTTCTTT. Full variable domain (rest looked up from reference TRBV7-9 and TRBJ1-1): DTGVSQNPRHKITKRGQNVTFRCDPISEHNRLYWYRQTLGQGPEFLTYFQNEAQLEKSRLLSDRFSAERPKGSFSTLEIQRTEQGDSAMYLCASSLVQGNTEAFFGQGTRLTVV.

This clone appeared a single time. The chain joins TRBV5-1 to TRBJ2-1, with D perhaps matching TRBD1 or TRBD2 (6 bases each). CDR1 is SGHRS, CDR2 YFSETQ, per germline. The ends were cut back, 4 bases at V and 2 bases at J, with 16 bases in the middle. The CDR3 has 16 residues. CDR3 loop: CASSQGGGGTYNEQFF. CDR3 bases: TGCGCCAGCAGCCAAGGAGGAGGGGGGACCTACAATGAGCAGTTCTTC.

J is TRBJ2-5 and V is TRBV18; 7 bases are a match to TRBD1. The trim removed 6 bases at V and 5 bases at J, leaving 9 bases unmatched. The CDR3 totals 14 residues. Looked up from germline, CDR1 is KGHSH and CDR2 is LQKENI. The chain's CDR3 is CASSIQTGVETQYF. For the CDR3, the DNA is TGTGCCAGCTCCATACAAACAGGGGTGGAGACCCAGTACTTC.

The V and J genes are TRBV19 and TRBJ1-2; D is perhaps TRBD1 (5 bases). This CDR3 has 13 amino acids. Trimming took 3 bases from V and 2 from J, leaving 7 bases between them. Germline V gene data show CDR1 as LNHDA and CDR2 as SQIVND (reference sequence). The CDR3 spells CASSMEGNYGYTF. The CDR3 region has the DNA TGTGCCAGTAGTATGGAGGGGAACTATGGCTACACCTTC.

The rearrangement uses TRBV6-2 or TRBV6-3 and TRBJ1-2, with D perhaps TRBD1 (5 bases). Germline assignment: CDR1 MNHEY and CDR2 SVGEGT. CDR3 size: 13 residues. Trimming removed 4 bases from V and 6 bases from J, with 12 bases in between. The CDR3 DNA reads TGTGCCAGCAGTTTGCAGGGCACTCATGGCTACACCTTC. As protein: CASSLQGTHGYTF.

This chain joins TRBV3-1 (or the pseudogene TRBV3-2) and TRBJ2-2; no firm D call. Trimming cost V 5 bases and J 3 bases, with 16 bases left between them. Per germline, CDR1 LGHDT and CDR2 YNNKEL (reference sequence). The CDR3 has 16 amino acids. The CDR3: CASSSRTTLDTGELFF. The CDR3 nucleotides are TGTGCCAGCAGCTCACGGACGACTCTAGACACCGGGGAGCTGTTTTTT.

The V and J genes are TRBV11-2 and TRBJ2-1, with D perhaps matching TRBD2 (5 bases). This CDR3 spans 15 amino acids. With 5 bases removed from V and 7 bases from J, the gap between germline ends came to 18 bases. Germline CDR1 SGHAT, CDR2 FQNNGV. The CDR3: CASSRIATSGNEQFF. In DNA, the CDR3 is TGTGCCAGCAGCAGGATAGCGACCTCGGGGAATGAGCAGTTCTTC.

The V and J genes are TRBV5-4 and TRBJ1-4, with D unclear. The V and J ends lost 3 bases and 4 bases respectively, with 7 bases between them. The germline CDR1 and CDR2 sequences are SGHNT and YYREEE (reference sequence). CDR3 size: 13 residues. The CDR3 DNA reads TGTGCCAGCAGCTCCCCCCTTAATGAAAAACTGTTTTTT. It translates to CASSSPLNEKLFF.

The rearrangement joins TRBV9 to TRBJ2-7, with D tentatively TRBD2 (5 bases). The CDR3 sequence is 15 residues long. V lost 0 bases, J lost 3 bases, and 13 bases lay in between. The germline V gene encodes CDR1 SGDLS and CDR2 YYNGEE. The CDR3: CASSVGDSGNYEQYF. CDR3 bases: TGTGCCAGCAGCGTAGGTGACTCCGGGAACTACGAGCAGTACTTC.

This chain joins TRBV18 and TRBJ1-1; possible D gene TRBD1, 5 bases. Trimming cost V 5 bases and J 4 bases, with 8 bases left between them. The CDR3 loop spans 12 amino acids. Looked up from germline, CDR1 is KGHSH and CDR2 is LQKENI. CDR3 loop: CASSDQGTEAFF. The CDR3 DNA is TGTGCCAGCTCAGACCAGGGCACTGAAGCTTTCTTT.

The chain carries TRBV12-3 or TRBV12-4 and TRBJ2-7; either TRBD1 or TRBD2 may fit D (6 bases each). The CDR3 extends over 11 amino acids. V lost 5 bases and J lost 6, with 8 bases in between. The CDR3 spells CASSGGLEQYF. CDR3 nucleotide sequence: TGTGCCAGCAGTGGGGGGCTCGAGCAGTACTTC.

A word on this clone: Mismatch with germline at one junction end may stem from a read error. The genes are TRBV12-3 or TRBV12-4 and TRBJ2-5, with D hard to call. The CDR3 spans 12 residues. CDR3 in amino acids: CVSSFPEETQYF. The CDR3 coding sequence is TGTGTCAGCAGTTTTCCCGAAGAGACCCAGTACTTC.

The chain carries TRBV19 and TRBJ2-3, with D hard to call. The CDR3 is 15 residues long. Trimming removed 7 bases at V and 0 bases at J, with 14 bases between. Germline CDR1 and CDR2: LNHDA and SQIVND (reference sequence). The CDR3 reads CASTWSASSTDTQYF. DNA for the CDR3: TGTGCCAGTACATGGAGCGCCTCTAGCACAGATACGCAGTATTTT.

The chain employs TRBV30 and TRBJ2-1; the match to TRBD2 covers 12 bases. V was clipped by 2 bases and J by 3 bases; unmatched bases: 2. Germline assignment: CDR1 GTSNPN and CDR2 SVGIG (reference sequence). The CDR3 contains 15 residues. CDR3 DNA sequence: TGTGCCTGGAGTTTGGGACTAGCGGGCTACAATGAGCAGTTCTTC. Amino acid sequence: CAWSLGLAGYNEQFF.

This sequence joins TRBV2 and TRBJ1-4; perhaps TRBD1 as D (5 bases). Germline values: CDR1 SNHLY, CDR2 FYNNEI. Trimming left V 2 bases short and J 8 bases short, with 15 bases between. This CDR3 contains 15 residues. CDR3 DNA sequence: TGTGCCAGCAGTGAAATTGGCAGGGTCGGCGAAAAACTGTTTTTT. Amino acids: CASSEIGRVGEKLFF.

For the CDR3, the DNA is TGTGCCAGCAGCCTAACCGGGACAGGGGGCAATTCACCCCTCCACTTT. The encoded protein is CASSLTGTGGNSPLHF. The J gene is TRBJ1-6, the V gene TRBV11-2; 12 bases are a match to TRBD1. J was trimmed by 7 bases and V by 5 bases; bases with no gene match: 6. The CDR3 has 16 residues. Germline V CDR1 and CDR2: SGHAT, FQNNGV. The variable domain in full, with the rest retrieved from reference TRBV11-2 and TRBJ1-6, is EAGVAQSPRYKIIEKRQSVAFWCNPISGHATLYWYQQILGQGPKLLIQFQNNGVVDDSQLPKDRFSAERLKGVDSTLKIQPAKLEDSAVYLCASSLTGTGGNSPLHFGNGTRLTVT.

The J gene is TRBJ1-6, the V gene TRBV28, with 8 bases fitting TRBD1. The CDR3 runs 13 residues. J was trimmed by 9 bases and V by 9 bases; bases with no gene match: 7. Germline CDR1 MDHEN, CDR2 SYDVKM. In DNA, the CDR3 is TGTGCCAGTTTCCGGGACAGGTCTTCACCCCTCCACTTT. Translating gives CASFRDRSSPLHF. The whole variable domain, remainder taken from reference TRBV28 and TRBJ1-6, is DVKVTQSSRYLVKRTGEKVFLECVQDMDHENMFWYRQDPGLGLRLIYFSYDVKMKEKGDIPEGYSVSREKKERFSLILESASTNQTSMYLCASFRDRSSPLHFGNGTRLTVT.

J is TRBJ2-7 and V is TRBV9; tentative D call: TRBD1 (5 bases). The V gene's germline CDR1 is SGDLS and CDR2 YYNGEE. This CDR3 has 15 amino acids. V was trimmed by 3 bases and J by 3 bases, leaving 16 bases between them. CDR3: CASSEGNSAYYEQYF. CDR3 DNA: TGTGCCAGCAGCGAGGGGAACAGCGCGTACTACGAGCAGTACTTC.

This clone was seen once. This chain connects TRBV6-1 to TRBJ2-7; D gene unclear. V dropped 2 bases and J dropped 4 bases, with 12 bases sitting between them. The germline V gene encodes CDR1 MNHNS and CDR2 SASEGT. The CDR3 sequence is 14 residues long. CDR3 sequence reads: CASSETGYLYEQYF. CDR3 nucleotides: TGTGCCAGCAGTGAAACCGGCTATCTGTACGAGCAGTACTTC.